One and the same sample provided the 15 T cell receptor beta chains below, sequenced in a study of blood T cell repertoires in COVID-19. Assay: immunoSEQ multiplex PCR; the TCRdb copy retains only in-frame clones and omits some. The data show tens of thousands of clones, 70% to 90% seen once. Sequencing was performed on peripheral blood. All receptors derive from a man in his 70s with active or convalescent COVID-19.

The V and J genes are TRBV24-1 and TRBJ2-2, with D perhaps matching TRBD2 (6 bases). Trimming pared 3 bases from V and 9 bases from J, leaving 16 bases between. In germline, CDR1 is KGHDR, CDR2 SFDVKD. CDR3 size: 15 residues. The CDR3 region is CATSDLRGGARELFF. In nucleotides, the CDR3 is TGTGCCACCAGTGATCTGAGAGGCGGGGCCCGGGAGCTGTTTTTT.

This rearrangement joins TRBV1 to TRBJ2-4; TRBD2 is taken as the D call from the table, unchecked against the DNA. TRBV1 is reported as a pseudogene. The CDR3 length is 19 residues. The CDR3 DNA sequence: TGCACCAGCAGTCGACTAGTGAGGACAAGGGAAGCTAACAAAAACATTCAGTACTTC. Its protein is CTSSRLVRTREANKNIQYF.

The chain uses TRBV3-1 (or the pseudogene TRBV3-2) and TRBJ2-3, with 8 positions matching TRBD1. CDR1 and CDR2 from the germline V gene are LGHDT and YNNKEL (reference sequence). This CDR3 is 16 amino acids long. V lost 0 bases and J lost 8; bases outside the gene matches: 10. CDR3 nucleotides: TGTGCCAGCAGCCAAGATCAGGGGGCAGGAGGGGGTACGCAGTATTTT. Its protein product is CASSQDQGAGGGTQYF.

This sequence joins TRBV5-1 and TRBJ2-7, with 9 bases fitting TRBD2. V gave up 0 bases and J gave up 5 bases; unmatched junction bases: 6. This CDR3 region has 15 residues. The germline gives CDR1 SGHRS, CDR2 YFSETQ. The CDR3 DNA follows: TGCGCCAGCAGCTTGGATGCGGGAGGGCCCAACGAGCAGTACTTC. Amino acid sequence: CASSLDAGGPNEQYF.

The chain is built from TRBV6-1 and TRBJ1-2; no clear D. Trimming took 0 bases from V and 5 from J, leaving 13 bases between them. The CDR3 is 15 residues long. CDR1 and CDR2 (germline): MNHNS, SASEGT. DNA of the CDR3: TGTGCCAGCAGTGAAGCGCAGAGGGTGTTATATGGCTACACCTTC. Its protein product is CASSEAQRVLYGYTF.

The chain recombines TRBV30 with TRBJ2-7; 10 bases match TRBD1. J gave up 7 bases and V 6 bases, and 9 bases lay outside the gene matches. Germline V gene data show CDR1 as GTSNPN and CDR2 as SVGIG (reference sequence). This CDR3 has 13 residues. The CDR3 sequence: CACKRTGGYEQYF. CDR3 DNA sequence: TGTGCCTGTAAGCGGACAGGGGGGTATGAGCAGTACTTC.

This clone showed up just a few times. V and J are TRBV24-1 and TRBJ1-2; 9 nucleotides align to TRBD1. The CDR3 length is 16 residues. Germline-derived CDR1 and CDR2 are KGHDR and SFDVKD. J lost 4 bases, V lost 2 bases, and 7 bases had no gene match. The CDR3 nucleotides read TGTGCCACCAGTGATTCCAGGACAGGGGTTCTCTATGGCTACACCTTC. This encodes CATSDSRTGVLYGYTF.

The rearrangement uses TRBV5-1 and TRBJ2-5; D possibly corresponds to TRBD2 (6 bases). The V gene lost 1 base and the J gene lost 4 bases, with 17 bases spanning the gap. This CDR3 has 16 residues. Looked up from germline, CDR1 is SGHRS and CDR2 is YFSETQ. The CDR3 loop is CASSLLGTGAPETQYF. CDR3 coding DNA: TGCGCCAGCAGCTTGCTGGGGACGGGAGCCCCAGAGACCCAGTACTTC.

The chain links TRBV2 to TRBJ1-2; D call uncertain. This CDR3 has 14 residues. With 4 bases removed from V and 4 bases from J, the gap between germline ends came to 13 bases. Per the germline V gene, CDR1 is SNHLY and CDR2 is FYNNEI. This chain's CDR3 is CASSVSPVRYGYTF. CDR3 coding DNA: TGTGCCAGCAGTGTTAGTCCGGTCCGCTATGGCTACACCTTC.

This clone was recorded only once. The chain has TRBV5-8 and TRBJ1-2; D is possibly TRBD1 (5 bases). In germline, CDR1 is SGHTS, CDR2 YDEGEE. The CDR3 length is 12 residues. V was shortened by 1 base and J by 9 bases, with 10 bases between the two germline ends. The CDR3: CASSLSGGSYTF. In DNA, the CDR3 is TGTGCCAGCAGCTTGTCCGGGGGAAGCTACACCTTC.

The rearrangement joins TRBV29-1 to TRBJ2-7, with TRBD1 as a possible D gene (6 bases). V lost 8 bases, J lost 0 bases, and 14 bases lay in between. The CDR3 is made up of 13 amino acids. Germline V gene sequence: CDR1 SQVTM, CDR2 ANQGSEA. The CDR3 spells CSIPRDNSYEQYF. The CDR3 DNA follows: TGCAGCATACCCCGGGACAACTCCTACGAGCAGTACTTC.

This clone has only one observation. The V gene is TRBV28, the J gene TRBJ2-1, with a tentative D call TRBD1 (5 bases). Germline V gives CDR1 MDHEN, CDR2 SYDVKM. CDR3 size: 14 residues. Trimming stripped 5 bases from V and 8 bases from J, with 16 bases between. CDR3 amino acids: CASSGPTEYYEQFF. Written as DNA, the CDR3 is TGTGCCAGCAGTGGCCCGACAGAGTACTATGAGCAGTTCTTC.

The chain has TRBV7-2 and TRBJ2-7; 11 bases fit TRBD2. V lost 5 bases to trimming and J lost 4 bases; unmatched junction nucleotides: 10. The CDR3 length is 16 residues. Germline values: CDR1 SGHTA, CDR2 FQGNSA. The CDR3 DNA is TGTGCCAGCAGCGCGTCACTAGCGGGAGCTTTGTACGAGCAGTACTTC. This encodes CASSASLAGALYEQYF. The variable domain in full, with the rest retrieved from reference TRBV7-2 and TRBJ2-7, is GAGVSQSPSNKVTEKGKDVELRCDPISGHTALYWYRQSLGQGLEFLIYFQGNSAPDKSGLPSDRFSAERTGGSVSTLTIQRTQQEDSAVYLCASSASLAGALYEQYFGPGTRLTVT.

The chain couples TRBV7-2 to TRBJ2-7, with D unclear. The V gene's germline CDR1 is SGHTA and CDR2 FQGNSA. The CDR3 has 12 residues. Trimming shortened V by 2 bases and J by 6 bases, and 8 bases separated the two germline ends. CDR3 protein: CASSLWRGEQYF. CDR3 nucleotide sequence: TGTGCCAGCAGCTTATGGAGAGGCGAGCAGTACTTC.

The chain is built from TRBV28 and TRBJ2-1, with 8 bases lining up with TRBD1. The germline V gene encodes CDR1 MDHEN and CDR2 SYDVKM. Trimming removed 6 bases from V and 3 bases from J; junction bases left unmatched: 10. This CDR3 has 16 amino acids. CDR3 sequence: CASRSTSGQDYNEQFF. The CDR3 DNA follows: TGTGCCAGCAGATCCACGTCGGGACAGGACTACAATGAGCAGTTCTTC.